This TCR beta chain is drawn from a study of OX40 agonist ivuxolimab in advanced cancers. Across the whole study: Patients were given ivuxolimab, an antibody that agonizes OX40 (CD134). Therapy given before enrollment (anti-PD-1, anti-PD-L1 or anti-CTLA-4) was allowed, and 40% had some.

Germline V lookup: CDR1 SGHTA, CDR2 FQGNSA. The CDR3 sequence is 15 residues long. V was clipped by 6 bases and J by 3 bases, with 15 bases between them. This clone was counted a single time. Sequencing was performed with immunoSEQ multiplex PCR; in TCRdb, only in-frame clones are kept and a portion is missing. The sample lists tens of thousands of clones, roughly 88% occurring once. The sample here was CD4+ or CD8+ T cells sorted from blood, taken in a trial of the OX40 agonist ivuxolimab. The genes are TRBV7-2 and TRBJ2-1; D remains unclear. This sequence was found in an adult with an advanced solid tumor such as melanoma, head and neck, liver or kidney cancer. The CDR3 DNA reads as TGTGCCAGCAGTAGCACTCCTTCGGACTACAATGAGCAGTTCTTC. This translates into CASSSTPSDYNEQFF.